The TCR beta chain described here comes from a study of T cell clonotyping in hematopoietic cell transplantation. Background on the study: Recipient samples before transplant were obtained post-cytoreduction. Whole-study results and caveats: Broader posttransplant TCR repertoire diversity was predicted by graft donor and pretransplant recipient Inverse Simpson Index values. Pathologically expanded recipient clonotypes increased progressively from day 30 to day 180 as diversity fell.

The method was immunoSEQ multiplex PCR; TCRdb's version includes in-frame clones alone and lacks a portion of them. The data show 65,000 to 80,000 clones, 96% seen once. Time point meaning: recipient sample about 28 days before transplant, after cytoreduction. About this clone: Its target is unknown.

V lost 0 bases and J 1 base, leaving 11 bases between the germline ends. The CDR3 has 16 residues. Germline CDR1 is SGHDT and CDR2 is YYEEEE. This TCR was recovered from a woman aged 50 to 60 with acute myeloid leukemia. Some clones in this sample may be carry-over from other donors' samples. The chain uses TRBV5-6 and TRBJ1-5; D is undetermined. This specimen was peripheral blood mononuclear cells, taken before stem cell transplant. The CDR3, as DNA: TGTGCCAGCAGCTTGGGGTTCGAACGCAGCAATCAGCCCCAGCATTTT. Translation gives CASSLGFERSNQPQHF.